This record concerns one T cell receptor beta chain sequence. Its target is not known. Within the ViraFEST assay, antigen-specific CD4+ T cells underwent expansion with viral peptide pools prior to sequencing. It was after 10 days of culture that CD4+ T cells were isolated. People in the vaccine group had not been infected with SARS-CoV-2 before, and their nucleocapsid antibodies were negative. The authors replaced half the medium with IL-2 medium on days 3 and 7. V was shortened by 3 bases and J by 3 bases, with 9 bases between the two germline ends. CDR1 is LGHDT, CDR2 YNNKEL, per germline (reference sequence). This CDR3 has 15 residues. Produced via immunoSEQ multiplex PCR; TCRdb's table is partial and in-frame only. The data hold roughly 65,000 clones, with about 72% observed a single time. This sample was taken from a study of vaccination effects on CD4 cells after COVID-19. General observations from the study: Just 1 of 255 vaccine-induced clones in healthy recipients was cross-reactive. The study found marked clonal contraction of infection- and vaccine-induced clones late after vaccination.

This sequence originates from a human donor who received a COVID-19 vaccine. Sample: CD4+ T cells from PBMCs cultured with HCoV-NL63 spike peptides, taken before COVID-19 vaccination. The gene calls are TRBV3-1 (or the pseudogene TRBV3-2) and TRBJ2-6; the D gene is possibly TRBD1 (5 bases). CDR3 protein: CASSQARVGANVLTF. CDR3 bases: TGTGCCAGCAGCCAGGCCAGGGTTGGGGCCAACGTCCTGACTTTC.